Presented here are 31 T cell receptor beta chains from one specimen sequenced in a study of T-cell memory formation after mild COVID-19. TCRdb re-derived calls from the 5' RACE reads in MiXCR, one entry per CDR3 protein. The sample holds around 130,000 distinct CDR3 sequences; about 18% are singletons and the top ten take roughly 5.2%. Sequenced: PBMCs or a T cell subset sorted from them (not recorded which). Source of these receptors: a young man who had mild COVID-19 (a few samples of this study predate the infection). Cell type and time point are not known.

J is TRBJ1-6 and V is TRBV12-3 or TRBV12-4; 8 bases map to TRBD1. The CDR3 totals 16 residues. The ends lost 2 bases at V and 5 bases at J; junction bases unmatched: 5. The CDR3 loop is CASSLRWGQDNSPLHF. For the CDR3, the DNA is TGTGCCAGCAGTTTACGCTGGGGACAGGATAATTCACCCCTCCACTTT.

The V call is TRBV6-6, the J call TRBJ2-7, with TRBD1 matching 8 bases. The germline V gene encodes CDR1 MNHNY and CDR2 SVGAGI (reference sequence). The V and J ends lost 7 bases and 9 bases, in that order; junction bases with no gene match: 5. The CDR3 totals 11 residues. Here the CDR3 reads CASKQGARQYV. CDR3 sequence (DNA): TGTGCCAGCAAGCAGGGGGCTCGGCAGTACGTC.

V usage is TRBV10-3 and J usage is TRBJ1-6; D is perhaps TRBD1 (5 bases). V gave up 6 bases and J gave up 10 bases, with 13 bases separating them. The CDR3 consists of 13 residues. Germline lookup yields CDR1 ENHRY and CDR2 SYGVKD. The CDR3 bases are TGTGCCATCAGGGACACGGGAAACTCACCCCTCCACTTT. Its protein is CAIRDTGNSPLHF.

This clonotype was counted at least ten times. This chain links TRBV7-3 with TRBJ2-2; D unclear. The V gene lost 3 bases and the J gene lost 4 bases, with 6 bases spanning the gap. Germline CDR1 and CDR2: SGHTA and FQGTGA. This CDR3 is 13 amino acids long. CDR3 region: CASSLGSTGELFF. Written as DNA, the CDR3 is TGTGCCAGCAGCTTGGGGTCCACCGGGGAGCTGTTTTTT.

The rearrangement links TRBV7-8 to TRBJ2-3; no clear D gene. The CDR3 has 15 amino acids. Trimming shortened V by 1 base and J by 0 bases, and 8 bases separated the two germline ends. CDR1 is SGHVS and CDR2 is FQNEAQ in the germline V gene. The CDR3, as DNA: TGTGCCAGCAGCTTAGAGCCAGGTAGCACAGATACGCAGTATTTT. Translation gives CASSLEPGSTDTQYF.

This clonotype was seen a few times. The chain recombines TRBV9 with TRBJ2-5; perhaps TRBD2 as D (6 bases). CDR3 size: 14 residues. Looked up from germline, CDR1 is SGDLS and CDR2 is YYNGEE. V dropped 1 base and J dropped 2 bases, with 9 bases sitting between them. The DNA of the CDR3 is TGTGCCAGCAGCGTACTTGGACTACAAGAGACCCAGTACTTC. Amino acid sequence: CASSVLGLQETQYF.

This clonotype was recorded only once. Its ends do not fully match the called genes, so a read error is possible. This chain uses TRBV5-1 with TRBJ1-1; tentatively, D is TRBD1 (5 bases). Germline V gives CDR1 SGHRS, CDR2 YFSETQ. CDR3 length equals 15 residues. The CDR3 DNA is TGCGCCGGCAGCACCGGGACGGACATGAACACTGAAGCTTTCTTT. This codes for CAGSTGTDMNTEAFF.

This clonotype was counted a few times. The CDR3: CASSPATTGGQYF. Here the CDR3 DNA reads TGTGCCAGCAGCCCCGCCACCACGGGCGGCCAGTACTTC. The chain carries TRBV7-2 and TRBJ2-5; D gene unclear. Looked up from germline, CDR1 is SGHTA and CDR2 is FQGNSA. This CDR3 comprises 13 residues. V gave up 5 bases and J gave up 10 bases, with 17 bases separating them.

This clonotype occurred a few times. The chain carries TRBV5-1 and TRBJ1-4; no reliable D call. Germline V lookup: CDR1 SGHRS, CDR2 YFSETQ. Trimming shortened V by 5 bases and J by 7 bases, and 12 bases separated the two germline ends. This CDR3 contains 13 residues. CDR3 in amino acids: CASSQIPSEKLFF. The CDR3 nucleotides read TGCGCCAGCAGTCAGATTCCGAGTGAAAAACTGTTTTTT.

This clonotype turned up a few times. The chain uses TRBV7-8 and TRBJ1-1; 7 bases agree with TRBD1. This CDR3 comprises 14 residues. The germline V gene encodes CDR1 SGHVS and CDR2 FQNEAQ. Losses at the gene ends were 5 bases for V and 1 base for J; bases not matched to a gene: 4. This CDR3 is CASSARQGNTEAFF. The CDR3 DNA reads as TGTGCCAGCAGCGCCCGACAGGGGAACACTGAAGCTTTCTTT.

The chain employs TRBV5-6 and TRBJ2-3, with D unclear. Germline lookup yields CDR1 SGHDT and CDR2 YYEEEE. This CDR3 comprises 13 residues. Trimming shortened V by 0 bases and J by 11 bases, and 13 bases separated the two germline ends. The CDR3 region has the DNA TGTGCCAGCAGCTTGGTGGATGGGAACGAGCAGTATTTT. Its translation: CASSLVDGNEQYF.

This clonotype turned up a few times. The chain is built from TRBV5-1 and TRBJ2-2, with 8 bases aligning to TRBD2. Per the germline V gene, CDR1 is SGHRS and CDR2 is YFSETQ. The CDR3 contains 17 residues. The junction had 5 bases not matched to a gene; V was cut back by 1 base and J by 0 bases. The CDR3 DNA follows: TGCGCCAGCAGCTTGAGGACTAGCAGCGCGAACACCGGGGAGCTGTTTTTT. Amino acid sequence: CASSLRTSSANTGELFF.

The sample holds many counts of this clonotype. This chain uses TRBV6-5 with TRBJ1-1, with 7 bases lining up with TRBD1. V lost 8 bases and J lost 5; bases outside the gene matches: 14. This CDR3 comprises 15 residues. In germline, CDR1 is MNHEY, CDR2 SVGAGI. CDR3 nucleotide sequence: TGTGCCAGCGGTTCAGGGGGGGCTGGTTTAACTGAAGCTTTCTTT. It codes for CASGSGGAGLTEAFF.

This clonotype was detected a few times. The chain uses TRBV11-2 and TRBJ2-5; 7 positions match TRBD2. The germline V gene has CDR1 SGHAT and CDR2 FQNNGV. The CDR3 covers 13 residues. With V trimmed by 5 bases and J by 7 bases, 7 bases remained unmatched. DNA of the CDR3: TGTGCCAGCAGCCAATATGGGAGGGTGACCCAGTACTTC. Its protein is CASSQYGRVTQYF.

The chain carries TRBV4-2 and TRBJ2-5; D is tentatively TRBD1 or TRBD2 (7 bases each). The germline gives CDR1 LGHNA, CDR2 YNFKEQ. The CDR3 sequence is 17 residues long. V lost 4 bases, J lost 0 bases, and 18 bases lay in between. CDR3 sequence: CASSRKGAGANQETQYF. CDR3 bases: TGTGCCAGCAGCCGCAAGGGGGCGGGGGCCAACCAAGAGACCCAGTACTTC.

This clonotype was observed a handful of times. The rearrangement links TRBV5-6 to TRBJ1-1; weak D call: TRBD1 (6 bases). CDR3 length equals 16 residues. Germline CDR1 reads SGHDT; CDR2 reads YYEEEE. Trimming stripped 5 bases from V and 0 bases from J, with 17 bases between. The CDR3 reads CASRLTTGVMNTEAFF. CDR3 coding DNA: TGTGCCAGCAGGCTTACGACAGGCGTGATGAACACTGAAGCTTTCTTT.

The chain is built from TRBV15 and TRBJ1-5; D ambiguous. V dropped 8 bases and J dropped 3 bases, with 11 bases sitting between them. The V gene's germline CDR1 is LNHNV and CDR2 YYDKDF (reference sequence). This CDR3 region has 13 residues. CDR3 in DNA: TGTGCCACCGCCGGTAGGTCCAATCAGCCCCAGCATTTT. It translates to CATAGRSNQPQHF.

V gene TRBV4-3 combines with J gene TRBJ1-3, with D perhaps matching TRBD1 (5 bases). The CDR3 has 16 amino acids. Trimming removed 1 base at V and 1 base at J, with 11 bases between. Germline CDR1 is LGHNA and CDR2 is YSLEER. The CDR3 coding sequence is TGCGCCAGCAGCCAAGGGGCAGGGATATCTGGAAACACCATATATTTT. Amino acid sequence: CASSQGAGISGNTIYF.

The V and J genes are TRBV12-3 or TRBV12-4 and TRBJ1-4; D is uncertain. The CDR3 is made up of 13 amino acids. V was shortened by 2 bases and J by 8 bases, with 9 bases between the two germline ends. This CDR3 reads CASSLHGSEKLFF. The CDR3 DNA reads TGTGCCAGCAGTTTACATGGGAGCGAAAAACTGTTTTTT.

The V call is TRBV6-1, the J call TRBJ1-1, with unresolved D. Germline CDR1 and CDR2: MNHNS and SASEGT. The CDR3 loop spans 13 amino acids. V lost 6 bases, J lost 6 bases, and 14 bases lay in between. In DNA, the CDR3 is TGTGCCAGCAGCGCCACCCGGGCATCTGAAGCTTTCTTT. It codes for CASSATRASEAFF.

Written as DNA, the CDR3 is TGTGCCAGCAGTGCTCTAGCGGGGGGCACAGATACGCAGTATTTT. Translating it yields CASSALAGGTDTQYF. This chain links TRBV2 with TRBJ2-3; 10 bases are a match to TRBD2. This CDR3 contains 15 residues. Germline lookup yields CDR1 SNHLY and CDR2 FYNNEI. Unmatched junction bases numbered 2, after V lost 4 bases and J lost 1 base.

This clonotype was detected many times. The rearrangement uses TRBV5-1 and TRBJ2-3; 7 bases line up with TRBD2. From germline, CDR1 is SGHRS and CDR2 YFSETQ. Losses at the gene ends were 3 bases for V and 1 base for J; bases not matched to a gene: 5. The CDR3 runs to 15 residues. CDR3 sequence: CASSYLAAGTDTQYF. The CDR3, as DNA: TGCGCCAGCAGCTACCTAGCGGCGGGCACAGATACGCAGTATTTT.

This clonotype was seen only a few times. The chain carries TRBV9 and TRBJ2-3; the match to TRBD2 covers 12 bases. CDR1 SGDLS and CDR2 YYNGEE come from the germline V gene. CDR3 size: 14 residues. V was clipped by 2 bases and J by 5 bases; unmatched bases: 0. CDR3 region: CASSVGLAGDTQYF. The CDR3 DNA reads as TGTGCCAGCAGCGTGGGACTAGCGGGAGATACGCAGTATTTT.

This clonotype was found a few times. At one of its ends the junction is not consistent with the germline gene, which may arise from a read error. The chain links TRBV7-2 to TRBJ2-5; 13 bases map to TRBD2. CDR1 is SGHTA and CDR2 is FQGNSA in the germline V gene. CDR3 length: 16 residues. DNA of the CDR3: TGCGCCAGCAGCCCCCGACTAGCGGGGGGCCAAGAGACCCAGTACTTC. Its translation is CASSPRLAGGQETQYF.

The chain has TRBV3-1 and TRBJ1-1, with D maybe TRBD1 (6 bases). Germline lookup yields CDR1 LGHDT and CDR2 YNNKEL (reference sequence). CDR3 size: 14 residues. The germline V and J ends were trimmed by 1 base and 3 bases, with 9 bases remaining between them. CDR3 sequence reads: CASSQASGDTEAFF. DNA for the CDR3: TGTGCCAGCAGCCAAGCGTCAGGGGACACTGAAGCTTTCTTT.

The CDR3 coding sequence is TGTGCCACCAGCGTTGGCGGGACATTCGACCCCGATGATGGCTACACCTTC. Residues: CATSVGGTFDPDDGYTF. The chain recombines TRBV15 with TRBJ1-2; tentative D call: TRBD1 (6 bases). CDR1 LNHNV and CDR2 YYDKDF come from the germline V gene (reference sequence). Trimming stripped 5 bases from V and 6 bases from J, with 25 bases between. The CDR3 length is 17 residues.

The chain has TRBV6-2 or TRBV6-3 and TRBJ2-7; 9 positions match TRBD1. The CDR3 has 15 residues. J was trimmed by 2 bases and V by 2 bases; bases with no gene match: 4. Germline CDR1 reads MNHEY; CDR2 reads SVGEGT. The CDR3 DNA reads as TGTGCCAGCAGTTACGGGGACAGGGACCCCTACGAGCAGTACGTC. Protein product: CASSYGDRDPYEQYV.

Only a few counts were recorded for this clonotype. The chain uses TRBV4-3 and TRBJ2-3, with D tentatively TRBD1 or TRBD2 (5 bases each). The CDR3 loop spans 16 amino acids. Per the germline V gene, CDR1 is LGHNA and CDR2 is YSLEER. The V gene lost 4 bases and the J gene lost 5 bases, with 19 bases spanning the gap. DNA of the CDR3: TGCGCCAGCAGCCGGGGGTTGGGTGAAGTAGGAGATACGCAGTATTTT. Encoded protein: CASSRGLGEVGDTQYF.

CDR3 region: CASKPGEQRGGLEQYF. The CDR3 nucleotides are TGTGCCAGCAAACCCGGGGAACAGCGGGGGGGCCTTGAGCAGTACTTC. The rearrangement joins TRBV12-3 or TRBV12-4 to TRBJ2-7; 10 bases are shared with TRBD2. The CDR3 covers 16 residues. V was pared by 7 bases and J by 7 bases, with 16 bases of the junction left unmatched.

This chain joins TRBV6-5 and TRBJ1-2, with TRBD1 as a possible D gene (6 bases). This CDR3 spans 17 amino acids. Germline-derived CDR1 and CDR2 are MNHEY and SVGAGI. Between the trimmed V and J ends, which lost 0 bases and 2 bases, there was a span of 16 bases. The CDR3: CASSYSNVGAENYGYTF. CDR3 bases: TGTGCCAGCAGTTACTCGAATGTGGGGGCGGAGAACTATGGCTACACCTTC.

This clonotype was seen a few times. V and J are TRBV7-2 and TRBJ2-7; D is possibly TRBD2 (7 bases). There are 13 residues in the CDR3. Germline CDR1 reads SGHTA; CDR2 reads FQGNSA. Between the trimmed V and J ends, which lost 8 bases and 4 bases, there was a span of 15 bases. The CDR3 DNA reads as TGTGCCAGCGGTCAGGCGGGGGCATACGAGCAGTACTTC. The encoded protein is CASGQAGAYEQYF.